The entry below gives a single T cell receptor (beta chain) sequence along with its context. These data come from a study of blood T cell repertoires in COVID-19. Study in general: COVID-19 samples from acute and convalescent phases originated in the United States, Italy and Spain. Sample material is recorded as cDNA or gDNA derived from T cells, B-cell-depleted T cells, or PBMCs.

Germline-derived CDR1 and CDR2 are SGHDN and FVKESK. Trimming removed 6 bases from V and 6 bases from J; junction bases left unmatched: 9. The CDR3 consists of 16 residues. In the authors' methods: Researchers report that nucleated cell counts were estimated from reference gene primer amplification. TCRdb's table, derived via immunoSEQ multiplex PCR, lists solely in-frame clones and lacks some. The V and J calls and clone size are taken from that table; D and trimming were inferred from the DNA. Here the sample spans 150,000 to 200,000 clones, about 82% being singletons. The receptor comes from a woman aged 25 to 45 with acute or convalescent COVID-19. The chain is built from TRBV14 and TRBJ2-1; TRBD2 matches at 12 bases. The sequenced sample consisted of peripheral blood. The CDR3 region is CASSLRTSGTSNEQFF. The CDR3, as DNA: TGTGCCAGCAGTCTCAGGACTAGCGGGACGTCCAATGAGCAGTTCTTC.